This T cell receptor (beta chain) was sequenced in a study of shared clonotypes between healthy human individuals. This clone was found once. Combining CD45RO+ cells with CCR7-negative CD45RA+ TemRA cells gave CD8 memory. A deep-level run was used for the assay. The input for sorted-subset replicate PCRs was roughly 180 ng DNA, some 28,000 T cell genomes. As handled by the study authors: With immunoSEQ giving junction-only sequences and no quality scores, filtering differed. TCRdb's copy holds only in-frame clones and misses some; the assay was immunoSEQ multiplex PCR. V, J and clone size reflect that table, while D and trimming were determined from the DNA. This sample has fewer than 850,000 clones, with less than 95% found just once. After removal of 3 bases from V and 2 bases from J, the junction contained 14 bases not matched to a gene. Germline CDR1 SGHDT, CDR2 YYEEEE. CDR3 length equals 19 residues.

The V and J genes are TRBV5-6 and TRBJ2-4; 10 nucleotides match TRBD2. This receptor was identified in a man between 18 and 35 years old in good health. Some clones in this sample may be carry-over from other donors' samples. Input material: memory CD8+ T cells from PBMCs. Documented subset: CD45RO+ cells pooled with CCR7-negative TemRA cells. CDR3 coding DNA: TGTGCCAGCAGCTGGGGCTCTGGGCTAGCGGGAGTAACCAAAAACATTCAGTACTTC. Protein product: CASSWGSGLAGVTKNIQYF.